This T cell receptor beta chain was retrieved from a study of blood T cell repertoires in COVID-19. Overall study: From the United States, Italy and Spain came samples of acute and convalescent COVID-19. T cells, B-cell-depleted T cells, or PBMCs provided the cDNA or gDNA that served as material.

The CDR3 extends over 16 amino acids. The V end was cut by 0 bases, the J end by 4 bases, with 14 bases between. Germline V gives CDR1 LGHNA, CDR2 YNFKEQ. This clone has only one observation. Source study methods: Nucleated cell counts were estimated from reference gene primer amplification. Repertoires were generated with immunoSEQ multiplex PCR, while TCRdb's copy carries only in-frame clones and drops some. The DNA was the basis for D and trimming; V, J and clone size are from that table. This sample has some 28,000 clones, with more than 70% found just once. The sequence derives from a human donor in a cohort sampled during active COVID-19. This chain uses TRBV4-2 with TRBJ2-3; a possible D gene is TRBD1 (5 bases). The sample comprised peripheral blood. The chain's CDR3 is CASSQDFAATADTQYF. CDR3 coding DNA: TGTGCCAGCAGCCAAGATTTTGCAGCGACAGCAGATACGCAGTATTTT.